What follows are 13 T cell receptor beta chains derived from one specimen sequenced in a study of blood T cell repertoires in COVID-19. Profiling relied on immunoSEQ multiplex PCR, and the TCRdb table lists in-frame clones only, not all of them. The sample lists some 330,000 clones; about 92% were seen once. The sequencing sample was made of PBMCs or T cells enriched from blood (not recorded which). Receptors originate from a woman in her 30s who had recovered from COVID-19.

The rearrangement joins TRBV5-4 to TRBJ2-5; D possibly corresponds to TRBD2 (5 bases). CDR3 length: 14 residues. Deletions cut 1 base from V and 1 base from J, with 8 bases between. The germline V gene encodes CDR1 SGHNT and CDR2 YYREEE (reference sequence). The DNA of the CDR3 is TGTGCCAGCAGCTTGCTAGGGAGCCAAGAGACCCAGTACTTC. Protein product: CASSLLGSQETQYF.

The rearrangement links TRBV19 to TRBJ1-4; tentative D call: TRBD1 (5 bases). V lost 7 bases to trimming and J lost 2 bases, with 11 bases between them. The CDR3 is 14 amino acids. Germline V gene sequence: CDR1 LNHDA, CDR2 SQIVND (reference sequence). The CDR3 here is CASTGGATNEKLFF. For the CDR3, the DNA is TGTGCCAGTACTGGCGGGGCTACTAATGAAAAACTGTTTTTT.

The V gene is TRBV2, the J gene TRBJ2-3; D perhaps matches TRBD2 (5 bases). V gave up 3 bases and J gave up 1 base, with 14 bases separating them. CDR3 length: 16 amino acids. In germline, CDR1 is SNHLY, CDR2 FYNNEI. The CDR3 DNA reads as TGTGCCAGCAGTGAGGAGGACCCCTCGGGCACAGATACGCAGTATTTT. Protein: CASSEEDPSGTDTQYF.

The rearrangement links TRBV7-3 to TRBJ2-1; no reliable D call. The CDR3 spans 13 residues. Germline CDR1 reads SGHTA; CDR2 reads FQGTGA. Trimming shortened V by 1 base and J by 9 bases, and 10 bases separated the two germline ends. CDR3 region: CASSLNGAGEQFF. The CDR3 DNA reads TGTGCCAGCAGCTTAAATGGTGCAGGTGAGCAGTTCTTC.

V is TRBV2 and J is TRBJ1-4, with TRBD1 matching 9 bases. The length of the CDR3 is 14 residues. Germline V gene lookup returns CDR1 SNHLY and CDR2 FYNNEI. J was trimmed by 10 bases and V by 3 bases; bases with no gene match: 6. The CDR3 DNA reads as TGTGCCAGCAGTGAGGGACAGGGCGGGAGAAAACTGTTTTTT. Amino acids: CASSEGQGGRKLFF.

The chain carries TRBV4-3 and TRBJ2-7; maybe TRBD1 (5 bases). The CDR3 runs 15 residues. V was shortened by 2 bases and J by 7 bases, with 18 bases between the two germline ends. The germline gives CDR1 LGHNA, CDR2 YSLEER. CDR3 DNA sequence: TGCGCCAGCAGCCAACATTCGAAGGGGATCGGTGAGCAGTACTTC. This codes for CASSQHSKGIGEQYF.

V and J are TRBV3-1 (or the pseudogene TRBV3-2) and TRBJ1-5; D is undetermined. V lost 7 bases and J lost 3, with 34 bases in between. CDR3 size: 21 residues. Germline V CDR1 and CDR2: LGHDT, YNNKEL (reference sequence). CDR3 amino acids: CASIKQDEFPTPRDSNQPQHF. The DNA of the CDR3 is TGTGCCAGCATCAAGCAAGACGAGTTTCCGACTCCTCGAGACTCCAATCAGCCCCAGCATTTT.

This clone has a single count. V is TRBV28 and J is TRBJ1-1; unclear D gene. Germline V gives CDR1 MDHEN, CDR2 SYDVKM. The CDR3 has 13 residues. With 7 bases removed from V and 4 bases from J, the gap between germline ends came to 13 bases. Written as DNA, the CDR3 is TGTGCCAGCACCCTGGCGGGGATCACTGAAGCTTTCTTT. This sequence encodes CASTLAGITEAFF.

The rearrangement links TRBV19 to TRBJ2-3; TRBD2 aligns across 7 bases. Germline CDR1 and CDR2: LNHDA and SQIVND (reference sequence). J lost 0 bases, V lost 3 bases, and 9 bases had no gene match. The CDR3 totals 17 residues. The CDR3 sequence is CASSILPTSVSTDTQYF. The DNA of the CDR3 is TGTGCCAGTAGTATCCTCCCTACTAGCGTTAGCACAGATACGCAGTATTTT.

J is TRBJ2-3 and V is TRBV2; D is unresolved. V lost 7 bases, J lost 4 bases, and 12 bases lay in between. Germline CDR1 SNHLY, CDR2 FYNNEI. CDR3 size: 13 residues. CDR3 in DNA: TGTGCCAGCAACCAGGAATCCCCAGATACGCAGTATTTT. The encoded protein is CASNQESPDTQYF.

This clone was seen a single time. The J gene is TRBJ2-5, the V gene TRBV27; 8 bases fit TRBD1. The V gene end was trimmed by 9 bases and the J gene end by 0 bases; junction bases not matched to a gene: 3. This CDR3 is 13 amino acids long. Germline V gene sequence: CDR1 MNHEY, CDR2 SMNVEV (reference sequence). Here the CDR3 reads CASRQGNQETQYF. DNA for the CDR3: TGTGCCAGTAGACAGGGGAACCAAGAGACCCAGTACTTC.

The chain employs TRBV4-3 and TRBJ2-3; 10 bases fit TRBD2. V shed 1 base, J shed 4 bases, and the junction held 2 bases outside the gene matches. Germline CDR1 is LGHNA and CDR2 is YSLEER. The CDR3 is 15 amino acids. The CDR3 coding sequence is TGCGCCAGCAGCCAAGGGACTAGCGGCGCAGATACGCAGTATTTT. Protein: CASSQGTSGADTQYF.

Here the CDR3 DNA reads TGTGCCAGCAGCCAGTTAGCGGTTAAAGAGACCCAGTACTTC. Residues: CASSQLAVKETQYF. This chain connects TRBV3-1 (or the pseudogene TRBV3-2) to TRBJ2-5; TRBD2 might be the D (6 bases). Germline V gives CDR1 LGHDT, CDR2 YNNKEL (reference sequence). Trimming removed 3 bases from V and 3 bases from J, with 11 bases in between. The CDR3 sequence is 14 residues long.